The 4 T cell receptor beta chains below come from one sample, sequenced in a study of blood T cells in healthy people across ages. It was with a sample-barcoded 5' primer and a J-beta primer mix that a second PCR of roughly 7 to 12 cycles was run. Each CDR3 protein is one row after TCRdb ran MiXCR on the 5' RACE reads. The data hold approximately 780,000 distinct CDR3 sequences, with under 30% observed a single time. This sample was also put to use in a study of T cells of mothers and their children.

Material: blood. All receptors derive from a boy between 10 and 17 years old in good health.

This clonotype turned up a few times. The V and J genes are TRBV5-1 and TRBJ2-7, with D possibly TRBD2 on 6 matching bases. CDR3 length: 17 residues. In germline, CDR1 is SGHRS, CDR2 YFSETQ. V was pared by 0 bases and J by 2 bases, with 18 bases between. The CDR3 is CASSLGGHAGIPYEQYF. The CDR3 DNA sequence: TGCGCCAGCAGCTTGGGGGGCCACGCGGGGATACCCTACGAGCAGTACTTC. The full variable domain, rest sourced from reference TRBV5-1 and TRBJ2-7, is KAGVTQTPRYLIKTRGQQVTLSCSPISGHRSVSWYQQTPGQGLQFLFEYFSETQRNKGNFPGRFSGRQFSNSRSEMNVSTLELGDSALYLCASSLGGHAGIPYEQYFGPGTRLTVT.

This clonotype was detected only a few times. The CDR3 bases are TGTGCCAGCAGCCCTGAAGACAGGGGACAAGAGACCCAGTACTTC. Encoded protein: CASSPEDRGQETQYF. The rearrangement joins TRBV5-4 to TRBJ2-5; 8 nucleotides line up with TRBD1. Germline V CDR1 and CDR2: SGHNT, YYREEE (reference sequence). This CDR3 region has 15 residues. With 4 bases clipped from V and 2 bases from J, the junction kept 7 bases outside the gene matches.

A few counts support this clonotype. The V gene is TRBV6-6, the J gene TRBJ2-5; 12 nucleotides line up with TRBD2. Germline V gives CDR1 MNHNY, CDR2 SVGAGI (reference sequence). The CDR3 length is 16 residues. The trim removed 3 bases at V and 5 bases at J, leaving 7 bases unmatched. DNA for the CDR3: TGTGCCAGCAGTTATCCGACTAGCGGGGGAAGCGAGACCCAGTACTTC. It specifies CASSYPTSGGSETQYF.

The chain couples TRBV4-1 to TRBJ1-2; 8 bases are shared with TRBD1. J gave up 5 bases and V 5 bases, and 7 bases lay outside the gene matches. This CDR3 spans 14 amino acids. Looked up from germline, CDR1 is MGHRA and CDR2 is YSYEKL. CDR3 DNA: TGCGCCAGCAGCACTCAGGGGGCGCAGTATGGCTACACCTTC. Its protein is CASSTQGAQYGYTF.